Each of the 28 T cell receptor beta chains below was sequenced from the same sample in a study of T cells after yellow fever vaccination. Each CDR3 protein gets one entry after TCRdb re-called the 5' RACE reads with MiXCR. The repertoire has about 300,000 distinct CDR3 sequences, 6.8% of them found once; the top ten carry 15% to 20%. Material: PBMCs, obtained approximately 47 days after the first yellow fever vaccination. These receptor sequences come from a man aged 18 to 35 who received the YFV17D yellow fever vaccine.

This clonotype was detected a few times. V and J are TRBV29-1 and TRBJ2-3, with D possibly matching TRBD1 (7 bases). The V end lost 6 bases, the J end lost 4 bases, and 14 bases lay between the germline ends. This CDR3 spans 13 amino acids. Germline loops: CDR1 SQVTM, CDR2 ANQGSEA. This CDR3 is CSVGGGRADTQYF. The CDR3 coding sequence is TGCAGCGTAGGAGGGGGCCGGGCAGATACGCAGTATTTT.

This clonotype occurred a few times. DNA of the CDR3: TGCAGTGCTCCTGATAGACAGGGGAACACTGAAGCTTTCTTT. Translating it yields CSAPDRQGNTEAFF. The V gene is TRBV20-1, the J gene TRBJ1-1; 7 bases fit TRBD1. Germline-derived CDR1 and CDR2 are DFQATT and SNEGSKA (reference sequence). The CDR3 runs 14 residues. V dropped 5 bases and J dropped 1; count of bases not matched to a gene: 7.

Only a few counts were recorded for this clonotype. The chain employs TRBV28 and TRBJ2-1, with a tentative D call TRBD1 (6 bases). Looked up from germline, CDR1 is MDHEN and CDR2 is SYDVKM. V was pared by 4 bases and J by 6 bases, with 22 bases between. The CDR3 has 17 amino acids. This chain's CDR3 is CASSSPGLDKGGNEQFF. CDR3 bases: TGTGCCAGCAGTTCTCCGGGGCTGGACAAAGGGGGCAATGAGCAGTTCTTC. Combining the CDR3 with reference TRBV28 and TRBJ2-1 gives the whole variable domain DVKVTQSSRYLVKRTGEKVFLECVQDMDHENMFWYRQDPGLGLRLIYFSYDVKMKEKGDIPEGYSVSREKKERFSLILESASTNQTSMYLCASSSPGLDKGGNEQFFGPGTRLTVL.

Worth noting for this clonotype: One end of the junction varies from germline; a read error may be responsible. J is TRBJ2-1 and V is TRBV28, with D unresolved. The CDR3 extends over 15 amino acids. The germline CDR1 and CDR2 sequences are MDHEN and SYDVKM. CDR3 DNA sequence: TGTGCCAGCAGCCCCGGTGGTGCCTCCCACAATGAGCAGTTCTTC. It encodes CASSPGGASHNEQFF.

This clonotype occurred a few times. This chain uses TRBV29-1 with TRBJ2-5; the match to TRBD2 covers 9 bases. V shed 7 bases and J 5 bases; nucleotides not matched to a gene: 11. Germline V gives CDR1 SQVTM, CDR2 ANQGSEA. CDR3 length equals 14 residues. CDR3 amino acids: CSATGGGATETQYF. In nucleotides, the CDR3 is TGCAGCGCGACCGGCGGGGGGGCAACGGAGACCCAGTACTTC.

This clonotype was counted between two and nine times. The chain joins TRBV20-1 to TRBJ2-1; a weak D match, TRBD2 (6 bases). The CDR3 sequence is 15 residues long. Germline V gene data show CDR1 as DFQATT and CDR2 as SNEGSKA (reference sequence). Trimming stripped 3 bases from V and 9 bases from J, with 21 bases between. CDR3 loop: CSASQPGRGLGEQFF. The DNA for the CDR3 is TGCAGTGCTAGCCAGCCGGGCCGGGGGTTGGGTGAGCAGTTCTTC.

The chain couples TRBV6-2 or TRBV6-3 to TRBJ2-3; D remains ambiguous. The CDR3 is 13 amino acids. V shed 6 bases and J shed 0 bases, with 7 bases lying between them. From germline, CDR1 is MNHEY and CDR2 SVGEGT. DNA of the CDR3: TGTGCCAGCAGCAGGCCAAGCACAGATACGCAGTATTTT. Translation: CASSRPSTDTQYF.

The chain couples TRBV4-3 to TRBJ2-5; TRBD2 matches 7 bases. V lost 1 base, J lost 4 bases, and 6 bases stayed unmatched. This CDR3 has 15 amino acids. CDR1 and CDR2 (germline): LGHNA, YSLEER. The CDR3 bases are TGCGCCAGCAGCCAAGCGCTGGGCGGGGGAGAGACCCAGTACTTC. This sequence encodes CASSQALGGGETQYF.

This clonotype has a count of ten or more. The chain joins TRBV7-6 to TRBJ2-5; no reliable D call. This CDR3 comprises 13 residues. Germline V lookup: CDR1 SGHVS, CDR2 FNYEAQ. Trimming removed 4 bases from V and 1 base from J, with 7 bases in between. For the CDR3, the DNA is TGTGCCAGCAGCTCGTCTCCCCAAGAGACCCAGTACTTC. It yields the protein CASSSSPQETQYF.

This clonotype was observed a few times. The chain joins TRBV4-3 to TRBJ2-1; tentative D call: TRBD2 (5 bases). Trimming removed 1 base from V and 6 bases from J, with 7 bases in between. Germline loops: CDR1 LGHNA, CDR2 YSLEER. The CDR3 is made up of 13 amino acids. CDR3 sequence: CASSQGAVNEQFF. CDR3 DNA: TGCGCCAGCAGCCAAGGAGCGGTCAATGAGCAGTTCTTC.

This clonotype was recorded a few times. The chain has TRBV10-3 and TRBJ1-1, with 9 bases matching TRBD1. The CDR3 is 14 amino acids. The V and J ends lost 6 bases and 1 base, in that order; junction bases with no gene match: 3. Germline CDR1 and CDR2: ENHRY and SYGVKD. The CDR3 sequence is CAIRKQGANTEAFF. The CDR3 DNA is TGTGCCATCAGGAAACAGGGGGCGAACACTGAAGCTTTCTTT.

In its sample, this clonotype was seen a few times. The J gene is TRBJ1-4, the V gene TRBV20-1; D is perhaps TRBD1 (6 bases). V was clipped by 4 bases and J by 6 bases, with 12 bases between them. The CDR3 is made up of 13 amino acids. Germline assignment: CDR1 DFQATT and CDR2 SNEGSKA (reference sequence). CDR3 in amino acids: CSAKDSSDEKLFF. CDR3 nucleotide sequence: TGCAGTGCTAAGGACAGCAGCGATGAAAAACTGTTTTTT.

This clonotype was recorded a few times. The chain uses TRBV7-9 and TRBJ2-7, with TRBD2 as a possible D gene (5 bases). Trimming stripped 5 bases from V and 2 bases from J, with 13 bases between. CDR3 size: 14 residues. Looked up from germline, CDR1 is SEHNR and CDR2 is FQNEAQ (reference sequence). CDR3 DNA: TGTGCCAGCAGCCCATCTCCCGGGACCTACGAGCAGTACGTC. This sequence encodes CASSPSPGTYEQYV.

The sample holds a few counts of this clonotype. The V call is TRBV11-1, the J call TRBJ2-5, with no clear D. The CDR3 contains 14 residues. CDR1 is SGHAT, CDR2 FQDESV, per germline (reference sequence). V lost 3 bases and J lost 0, with 8 bases in between. The CDR3 protein is CASSLSVYQETQYF. The CDR3 nucleotides read TGTGCCAGCAGCTTGTCTGTTTACCAAGAGACCCAGTACTTC.

This clonotype appeared once. The chain recombines TRBV9 with TRBJ2-2, with D unclear. Germline loops: CDR1 SGDLS, CDR2 YYNGEE. This CDR3 is built from 14 residues. V was pared by 4 bases and J by 1 base, with 8 bases between. The CDR3 bases are TGTGCCAGCAGCCCCCGTTGGAACACCGGGGAGCTGTTTTTT. Amino acid sequence: CASSPRWNTGELFF.

The chain couples TRBV12-3 or TRBV12-4 to TRBJ2-7; no clear D. V was shortened by 4 bases and J by 3 bases, with 4 bases between the two germline ends. The CDR3 totals 11 residues. The CDR3 sequence is CASSSHYEQYF. The CDR3 DNA reads as TGTGCCAGCAGTTCTCACTACGAGCAGTACTTC.

The table lists this clonotype with a few counts. The chain carries TRBV10-3 and TRBJ2-1; D is possibly TRBD1 (5 bases). CDR3 length: 12 amino acids. The V gene lost 3 bases and the J gene lost 8 bases, with 8 bases spanning the gap. CDR1 and CDR2 from the germline V gene are ENHRY and SYGVKD. The CDR3 loop reads CAISDGADEQFF. DNA of the CDR3: TGTGCCATCAGTGATGGGGCGGATGAGCAGTTCTTC.

Concerning this clonotype itself: One junction end does not reproduce the germline sequence, and a read error may be involved. The CDR3 region has the DNA TGTCCCAGCAGCCAAGATCTGGACTCCCAGTTGGAGACCCAGTACTTC. Protein: CPSSQDLDSQLETQYF. This chain uses TRBV4-2 with TRBJ2-5; maybe TRBD2 (5 bases). CDR1 is LGHNA and CDR2 is YNFKEQ in the germline V gene. The CDR3 totals 16 residues.

This clonotype showed up just a few times. This chain joins TRBV12-3 or TRBV12-4 and TRBJ1-5; D is unclear. The V and J ends lost 4 bases and 6 bases respectively, with 10 bases between them. This CDR3 comprises 13 residues. CDR3 loop: CASSWRESQPQHF. The CDR3 DNA reads as TGTGCCAGCAGTTGGAGGGAGAGTCAGCCCCAGCATTTT.

This clonotype was observed at least ten times. The chain carries TRBV4-3 and TRBJ1-1; no reliable D call. The CDR3 extends over 14 amino acids. Trimming pared 0 bases from V and 1 base from J, leaving 6 bases between. CDR1 is LGHNA and CDR2 is YSLEER in the germline V gene. This chain's CDR3 is CASSQDTGNTEAFF. As DNA, the CDR3 is TGCGCCAGCAGCCAAGATACGGGGAACACTGAAGCTTTCTTT.

This clonotype showed up just a few times. The chain uses TRBV5-1 and TRBJ2-1, with D perhaps assigned TRBD1 or TRBD2 (5 bases each). CDR3 size: 16 residues. Germline V CDR1 and CDR2: SGHRS, YFSETQ. The V and J ends lost 0 bases and 5 bases respectively, with 15 bases between them. CDR3 DNA sequence: TGCGCCAGCAGCTTGGAAGGGCCGGGACGTAACAATGAGCAGTTCTTC. Amino acids: CASSLEGPGRNNEQFF. The full variable domain, completed using reference TRBV5-1 and TRBJ2-1, is KAGVTQTPRYLIKTRGQQVTLSCSPISGHRSVSWYQQTPGQGLQFLFEYFSETQRNKGNFPGRFSGRQFSNSRSEMNVSTLELGDSALYLCASSLEGPGRNNEQFFGPGTRLTVL.

This clonotype has a count of ten or more. The genes are TRBV4-3 and TRBJ1-5; tentative D call: TRBD1 (5 bases). CDR1 is LGHNA and CDR2 is YSLEER in the germline V gene. V dropped 0 bases and J dropped 5 bases, with 17 bases sitting between them. CDR3 length: 17 residues. In DNA form, the CDR3 reads TGCGCCAGCAGCCAAGATCCCGCGGCGGGGGGGGATCAGCCCCAGCATTTT. This translates into CASSQDPAAGGDQPQHF.

The chain recombines TRBV20-1 with TRBJ2-1, with 8 bases matching TRBD2. Germline V CDR1 and CDR2: DFQATT, SNEGSKA (reference sequence). There are 16 residues in the CDR3. J was trimmed by 3 bases and V by 5 bases; bases with no gene match: 12. The CDR3 DNA sequence: TGCAGTGCTGGGGGGTTCAGCGGGGGAGACTACAATGAGCAGTTCTTC. This encodes CSAGGFSGGDYNEQFF.

The chain couples TRBV28 to TRBJ2-2; 9 bases are shared with TRBD1. Germline V CDR1 and CDR2: MDHEN, SYDVKM. The V and J ends lost 8 bases and 4 bases, in that order; junction bases with no gene match: 8. The CDR3 is 15 residues long. CDR3 loop: CASLPGTGLTGELFF. Written as DNA, the CDR3 is TGTGCCAGCCTCCCGGGGACAGGGCTCACCGGGGAGCTGTTTTTT.

This clonotype occurred a few times. The rearrangement uses TRBV30 and TRBJ2-3; a possible D gene is TRBD1 (6 bases). The V gene's germline CDR1 is GTSNPN and CDR2 SVGIG (reference sequence). Trimming pared 8 bases from V and 9 bases from J, leaving 15 bases between. The CDR3 has 11 amino acids. The CDR3 reads CAGDTRRTQYF. CDR3 nucleotide sequence: TGTGCCGGGGACACCCGGCGGACGCAGTATTTT.

This clonotype was counted ten times or more. This chain connects TRBV27 to TRBJ1-6; D is uncertain. V dropped 8 bases and J dropped 7 bases, with 15 bases sitting between them. From germline, CDR1 is MNHEY and CDR2 SMNVEV (reference sequence). This CDR3 contains 14 residues. The CDR3 region is CASRRAGLNSPLHF. CDR3 bases: TGTGCCAGCCGTCGGGCAGGCCTCAATTCACCCCTCCACTTT.

This clonotype was seen a handful of times. V gene TRBV13 combines with J gene TRBJ1-4; D unresolved. From germline, CDR1 is PRHDT and CDR2 FYEKMQ (reference sequence). Trimming removed 2 bases at V and 6 bases at J, with 10 bases between. The CDR3 is made up of 14 amino acids. The CDR3 DNA is TGTGCCAGCAGCTTACGTCAGTGGGATGAAAAACTGTTTTTT. The encoded protein is CASSLRQWDEKLFF.

Here the CDR3 DNA reads TGTGCCAGCAGCCGTCTAGGACTGCCAACCTACAATGAGCAGTTCTTC. Protein product: CASSRLGLPTYNEQFF. This chain links TRBV9 with TRBJ2-1; a weak D match, TRBD2 (5 bases). Between the trimmed V and J ends, which lost 4 bases and 2 bases, there was a span of 16 bases. The CDR3 has 16 amino acids. The V gene's germline CDR1 is SGDLS and CDR2 YYNGEE.